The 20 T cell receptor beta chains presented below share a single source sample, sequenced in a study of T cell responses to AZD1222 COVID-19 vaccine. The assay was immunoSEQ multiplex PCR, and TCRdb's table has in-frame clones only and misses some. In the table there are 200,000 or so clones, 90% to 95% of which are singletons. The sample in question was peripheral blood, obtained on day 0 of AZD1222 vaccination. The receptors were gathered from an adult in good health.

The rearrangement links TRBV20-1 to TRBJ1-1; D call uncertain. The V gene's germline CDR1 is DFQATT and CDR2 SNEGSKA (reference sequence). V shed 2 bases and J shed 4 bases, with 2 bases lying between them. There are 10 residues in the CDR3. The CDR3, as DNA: TGCAGTGCTAGATTCACTGAAGCTTTCTTT. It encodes CSARFTEAFF.

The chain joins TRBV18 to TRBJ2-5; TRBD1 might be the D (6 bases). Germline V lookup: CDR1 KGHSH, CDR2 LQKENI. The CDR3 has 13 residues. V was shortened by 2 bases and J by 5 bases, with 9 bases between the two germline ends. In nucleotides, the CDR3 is TGTGCCAGCTCACCATCAGGGGCGGAGACCCAGTACTTC. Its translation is CASSPSGAETQYF.

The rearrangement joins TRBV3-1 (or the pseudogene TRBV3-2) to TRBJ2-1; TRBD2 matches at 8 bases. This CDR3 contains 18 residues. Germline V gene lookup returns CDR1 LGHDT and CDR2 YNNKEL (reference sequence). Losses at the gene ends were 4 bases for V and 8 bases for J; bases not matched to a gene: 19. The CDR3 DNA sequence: TGTGCCAGCAGCCGACAAATCAGCGGGAGCGGATTGGGGCATGAGCAGTTCTTC. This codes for CASSRQISGSGLGHEQFF.

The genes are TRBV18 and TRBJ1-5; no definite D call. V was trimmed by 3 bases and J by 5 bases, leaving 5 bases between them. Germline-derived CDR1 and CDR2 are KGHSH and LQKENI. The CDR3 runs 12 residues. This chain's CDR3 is CASSPGDQPQHF. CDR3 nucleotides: TGTGCCAGCTCACCCGGAGATCAGCCCCAGCATTTT.

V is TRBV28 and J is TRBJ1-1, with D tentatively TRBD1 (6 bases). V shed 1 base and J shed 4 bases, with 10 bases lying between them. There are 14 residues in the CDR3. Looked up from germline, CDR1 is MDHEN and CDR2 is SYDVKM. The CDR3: CASSLLDRATEAFF. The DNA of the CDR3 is TGTGCCAGCAGTTTATTGGACAGAGCCACTGAAGCTTTCTTT.

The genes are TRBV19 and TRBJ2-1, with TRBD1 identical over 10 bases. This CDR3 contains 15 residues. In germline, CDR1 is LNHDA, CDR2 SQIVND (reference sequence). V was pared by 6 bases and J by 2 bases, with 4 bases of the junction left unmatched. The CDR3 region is CASSTTGGAYNEQFF. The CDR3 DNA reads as TGTGCCAGTAGCACGACAGGGGGCGCCTACAATGAGCAGTTCTTC.

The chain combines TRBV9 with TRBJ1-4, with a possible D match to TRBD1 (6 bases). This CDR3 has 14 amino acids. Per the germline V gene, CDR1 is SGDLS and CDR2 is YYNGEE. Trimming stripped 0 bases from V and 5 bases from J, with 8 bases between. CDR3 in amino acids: CASSVGDKNEKLFF. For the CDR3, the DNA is TGTGCCAGCAGCGTAGGGGACAAAAATGAAAAACTGTTTTTT.

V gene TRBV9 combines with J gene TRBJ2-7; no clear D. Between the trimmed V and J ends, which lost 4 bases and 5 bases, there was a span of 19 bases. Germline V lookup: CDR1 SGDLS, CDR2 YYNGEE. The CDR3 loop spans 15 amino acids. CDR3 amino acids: CASSPRAEGMDEQYF. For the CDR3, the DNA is TGTGCCAGCAGCCCCCGGGCGGAAGGGATGGACGAGCAGTACTTC.

This CDR3 is CASSQAPGTTSTDTQYF. For the CDR3, the DNA is TGTGCCAGCAGCCAAGCCCCCGGGACAACAAGCACAGATACGCAGTATTTT. V is TRBV5-4 and J is TRBJ2-3, with D perhaps matching TRBD1 (6 bases). The V gene's germline CDR1 is SGHNT and CDR2 YYREEE (reference sequence). The ends were cut back, 4 bases at V and 0 bases at J, with 18 bases in the middle. The length of the CDR3 is 17 residues.

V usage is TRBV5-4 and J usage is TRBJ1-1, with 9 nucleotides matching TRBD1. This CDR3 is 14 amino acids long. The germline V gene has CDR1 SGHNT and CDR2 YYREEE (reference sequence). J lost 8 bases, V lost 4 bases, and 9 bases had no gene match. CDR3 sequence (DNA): TGTGCCAGCAGCCCGGGACAGGGAAACTCCGAAGCTTTCTTT. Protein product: CASSPGQGNSEAFF. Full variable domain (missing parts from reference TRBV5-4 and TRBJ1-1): ETGVTQSPTHLIKTRGQQVTLRCSSQSGHNTVSWYQQALGQGPQFIFQYYREEENGRGNFPPRFSGLQFPNYSSELNVNALELDDSALYLCASSPGQGNSEAFFGQGTRLTVV.

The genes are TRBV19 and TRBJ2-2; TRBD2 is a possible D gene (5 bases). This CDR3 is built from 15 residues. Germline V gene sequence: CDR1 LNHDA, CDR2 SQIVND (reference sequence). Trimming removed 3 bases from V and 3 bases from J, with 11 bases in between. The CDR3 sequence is CASSISGVHTGELFF. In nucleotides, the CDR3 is TGTGCCAGTAGTATTTCCGGGGTGCACACCGGGGAGCTGTTTTTT.

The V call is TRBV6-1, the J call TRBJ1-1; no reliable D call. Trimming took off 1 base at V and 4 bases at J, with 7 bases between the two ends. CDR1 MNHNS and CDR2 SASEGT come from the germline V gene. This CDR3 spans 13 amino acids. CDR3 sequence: CASSEVGGTEAFF. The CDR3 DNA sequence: TGTGCCAGCAGTGAAGTGGGCGGCACTGAAGCTTTCTTT.

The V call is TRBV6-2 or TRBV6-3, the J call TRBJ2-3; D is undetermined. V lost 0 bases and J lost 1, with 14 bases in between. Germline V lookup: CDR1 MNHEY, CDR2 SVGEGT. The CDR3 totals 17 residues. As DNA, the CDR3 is TGTGCCAGCAGTTACTCTCGGAACCCCCGGGGCACAGATACGCAGTATTTT. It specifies CASSYSRNPRGTDTQYF.

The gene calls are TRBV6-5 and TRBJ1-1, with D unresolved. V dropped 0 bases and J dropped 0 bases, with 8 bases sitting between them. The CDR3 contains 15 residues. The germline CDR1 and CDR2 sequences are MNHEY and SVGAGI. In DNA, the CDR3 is TGTGCCAGCAGTTACTCGGCGGGGATGAACACTGAAGCTTTCTTT. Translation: CASSYSAGMNTEAFF.

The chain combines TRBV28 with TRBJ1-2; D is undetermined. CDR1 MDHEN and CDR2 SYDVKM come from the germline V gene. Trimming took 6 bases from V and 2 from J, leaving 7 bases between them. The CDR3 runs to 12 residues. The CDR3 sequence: CASRGSNYGYTF. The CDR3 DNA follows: TGTGCCAGCAGAGGGTCCAACTATGGCTACACCTTC.

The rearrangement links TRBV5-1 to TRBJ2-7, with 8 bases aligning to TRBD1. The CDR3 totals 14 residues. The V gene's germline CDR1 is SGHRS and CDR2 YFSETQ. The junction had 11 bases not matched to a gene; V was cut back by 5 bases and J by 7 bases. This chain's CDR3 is CASRQGGLTGEQYF. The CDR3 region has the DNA TGCGCCAGCAGACAGGGGGGCCTCACAGGGGAGCAGTACTTC.

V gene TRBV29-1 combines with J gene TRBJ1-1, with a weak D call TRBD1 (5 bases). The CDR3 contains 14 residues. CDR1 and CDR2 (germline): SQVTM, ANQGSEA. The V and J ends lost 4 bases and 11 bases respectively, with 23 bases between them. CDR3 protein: CSVGGQGVNKWAFF. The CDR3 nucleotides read TGCAGCGTTGGCGGCCAGGGAGTAAACAAGTGGGCTTTCTTT.

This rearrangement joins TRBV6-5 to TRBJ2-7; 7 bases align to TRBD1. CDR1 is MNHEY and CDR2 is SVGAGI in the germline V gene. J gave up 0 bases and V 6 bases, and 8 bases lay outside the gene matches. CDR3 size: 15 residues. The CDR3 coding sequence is TGTGCCAGCAGAAACCCGGGACAGAGCTCCTACGAGCAGTACTTC. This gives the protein CASRNPGQSSYEQYF.

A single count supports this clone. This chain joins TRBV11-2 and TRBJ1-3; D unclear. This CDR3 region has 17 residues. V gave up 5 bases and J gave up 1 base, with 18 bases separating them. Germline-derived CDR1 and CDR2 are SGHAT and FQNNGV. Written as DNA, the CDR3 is TGTGCCAGCAGCCTCCTTCCGGGCCTGAGATCTGGAAACACCATATATTTT. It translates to CASSLLPGLRSGNTIYF.

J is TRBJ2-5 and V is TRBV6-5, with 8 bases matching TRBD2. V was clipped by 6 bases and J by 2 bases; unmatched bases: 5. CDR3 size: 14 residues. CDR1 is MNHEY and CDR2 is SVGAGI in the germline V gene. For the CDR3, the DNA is TGTGCCAGCAGGGCGTCGGGAGGGCAAGAGACCCAGTACTTC. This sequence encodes CASRASGGQETQYF.